Detailed here is one T cell receptor (beta chain). Sequence at one end of the junction differs from germline and may be a read error. Germline lookup yields CDR1 MNHEY and CDR2 SMNVEV (reference sequence). The CDR3 spans 15 residues. For the second PCR, which ran for roughly 6 to 12 cycles, a sample-barcoded 5' primer and a J-beta primer mix were used. CDR3-containing paired-end reads numbered at least 2.5 million in each sample. TCRdb reprocessed the 5' RACE reads with MiXCR, giving one entry per CDR3 protein. Of 700,000 to 950,000 distinct CDR3 sequences in the sample, 43% are singletons; the top ten hold roughly 19%. This specimen comes from a study of blood T cells in healthy people across ages.

The chain combines TRBV27 with TRBJ2-3, with 7 bases lining up with TRBD1. Material: blood. The receptor's source is a woman in her sixties in good health. CDR3: CTSSPDRVGTDTQYF. The CDR3 DNA follows: TGTACCAGCAGTCCCGACAGGGTCGGCACAGATACGCAGTATTTT.